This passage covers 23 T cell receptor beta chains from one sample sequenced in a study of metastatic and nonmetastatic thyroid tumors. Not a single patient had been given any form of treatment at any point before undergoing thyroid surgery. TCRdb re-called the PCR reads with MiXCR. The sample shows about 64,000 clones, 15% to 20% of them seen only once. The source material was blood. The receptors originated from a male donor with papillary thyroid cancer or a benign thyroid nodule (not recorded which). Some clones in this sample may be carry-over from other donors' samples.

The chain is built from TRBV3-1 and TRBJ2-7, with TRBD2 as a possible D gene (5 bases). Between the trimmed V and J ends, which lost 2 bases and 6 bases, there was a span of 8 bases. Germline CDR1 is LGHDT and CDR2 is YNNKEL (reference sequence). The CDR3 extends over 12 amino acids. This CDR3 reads CASSQLGAEQYF. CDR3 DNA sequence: TGTGCCAGCAGCCAACTGGGAGCCGAGCAGTACTTC.

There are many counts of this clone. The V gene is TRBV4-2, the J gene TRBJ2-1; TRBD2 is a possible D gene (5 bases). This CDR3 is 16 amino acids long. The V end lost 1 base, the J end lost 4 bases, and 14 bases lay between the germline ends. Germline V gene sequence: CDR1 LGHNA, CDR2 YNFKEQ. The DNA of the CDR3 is TGTGCCAGCAGCCAAGCTTTGCGGGTCCCTTACAATGAGCAGTTCTTC. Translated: CASSQALRVPYNEQFF.

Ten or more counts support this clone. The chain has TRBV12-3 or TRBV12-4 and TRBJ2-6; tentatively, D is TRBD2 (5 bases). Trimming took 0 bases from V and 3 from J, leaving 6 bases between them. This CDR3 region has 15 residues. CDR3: CASSLAGSGANVLTF. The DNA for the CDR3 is TGTGCCAGCAGTTTAGCAGGGAGTGGGGCCAACGTCCTGACTTTC.

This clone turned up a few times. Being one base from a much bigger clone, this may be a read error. CDR3 residues: CASSYGTGGCNEQFF. The CDR3 DNA reads as TGTGCCAGCAGTTACGGGACAGGGGGTTGTAATGAGCAGTTCTTC. The rearrangement uses TRBV7-6 and TRBJ2-1; 11 bases are shared with TRBD1. CDR1 SGHVS and CDR2 FNYEAQ come from the germline V gene. The J segment lost 7 bases and the V segment lost 6 bases, leaving 8 bases of the junction unmatched. The CDR3 consists of 15 residues.

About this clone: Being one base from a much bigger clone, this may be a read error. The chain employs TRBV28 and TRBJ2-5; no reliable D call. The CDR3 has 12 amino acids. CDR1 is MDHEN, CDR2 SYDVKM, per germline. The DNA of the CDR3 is TGTGCCGGCAGTTTTAACAAGAGACCCCAGTACTTC. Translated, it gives CAGSFNKRPQYF.

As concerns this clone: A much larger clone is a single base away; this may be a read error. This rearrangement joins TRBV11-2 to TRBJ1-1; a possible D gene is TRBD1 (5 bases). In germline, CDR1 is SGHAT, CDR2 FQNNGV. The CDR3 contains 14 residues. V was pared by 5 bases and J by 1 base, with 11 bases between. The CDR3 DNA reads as TGTGCCAGCAGCCACAGGTCTACGAACACTGAAGCTTTCTTT. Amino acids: CASSHRSTNTEAFF.

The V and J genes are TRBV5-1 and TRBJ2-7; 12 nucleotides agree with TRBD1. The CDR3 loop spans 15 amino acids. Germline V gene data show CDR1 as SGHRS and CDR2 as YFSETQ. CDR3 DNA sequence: TGTGCCAGCAGCTTTAGTGGGACAGGGGGCGACGAGCAGTACGTC. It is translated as CASSFSGTGGDEQYV.

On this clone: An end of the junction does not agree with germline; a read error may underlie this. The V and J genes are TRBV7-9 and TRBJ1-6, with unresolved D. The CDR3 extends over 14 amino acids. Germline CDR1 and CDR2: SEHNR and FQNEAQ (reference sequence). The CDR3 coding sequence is TGTGCCAGCAGAATAGGGTCCTTAAATTCGCCCCTCCACTTT. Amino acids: CASRIGSLNSPLHF.

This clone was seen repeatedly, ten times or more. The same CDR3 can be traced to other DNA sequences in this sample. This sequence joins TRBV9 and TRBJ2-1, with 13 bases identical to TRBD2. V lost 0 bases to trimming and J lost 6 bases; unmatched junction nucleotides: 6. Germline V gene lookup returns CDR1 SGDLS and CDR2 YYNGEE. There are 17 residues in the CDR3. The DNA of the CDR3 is TGTGCCAGCAGCGTAGGGACTAGCGGGAGAGGACCCAATGAGCAGTTCTTC. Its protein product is CASSVGTSGRGPNEQFF.

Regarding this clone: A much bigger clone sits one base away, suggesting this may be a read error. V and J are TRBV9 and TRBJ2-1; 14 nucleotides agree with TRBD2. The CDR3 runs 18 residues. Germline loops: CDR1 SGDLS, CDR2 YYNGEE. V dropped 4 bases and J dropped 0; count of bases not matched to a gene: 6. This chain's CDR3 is CASSTTSGGVISYNEQFF. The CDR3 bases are TGTGCCAGCAGCACGACTAGCGGGGGGGTGATCTCCTACAATGAGCAGTTCTTC. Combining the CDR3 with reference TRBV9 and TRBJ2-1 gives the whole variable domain DSGVTQTPKHLITATGQRVTLRCSPRSGDLSVYWYQQSLDQGLQFLIQYYNGEERAKGNILERFSAQQFPDLHSELNLSSLELGDSALYFCASSTTSGGVISYNEQFFGPGTRLTVL.

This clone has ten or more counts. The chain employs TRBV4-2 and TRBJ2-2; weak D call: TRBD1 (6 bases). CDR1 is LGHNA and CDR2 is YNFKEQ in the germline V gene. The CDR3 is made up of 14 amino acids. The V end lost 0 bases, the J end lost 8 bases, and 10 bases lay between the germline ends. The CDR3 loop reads CASSQEGARGELFF. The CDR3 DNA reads TGTGCCAGCAGCCAAGAGGGGGCAAGGGGGGAGCTGTTTTTT.

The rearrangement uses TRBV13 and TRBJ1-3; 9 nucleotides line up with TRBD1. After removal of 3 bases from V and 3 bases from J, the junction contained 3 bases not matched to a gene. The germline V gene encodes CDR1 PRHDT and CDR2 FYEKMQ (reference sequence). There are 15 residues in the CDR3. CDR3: CASSFTGGRGNTIYF. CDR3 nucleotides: TGTGCCAGCAGCTTTACAGGGGGCCGTGGAAACACCATATATTTT.

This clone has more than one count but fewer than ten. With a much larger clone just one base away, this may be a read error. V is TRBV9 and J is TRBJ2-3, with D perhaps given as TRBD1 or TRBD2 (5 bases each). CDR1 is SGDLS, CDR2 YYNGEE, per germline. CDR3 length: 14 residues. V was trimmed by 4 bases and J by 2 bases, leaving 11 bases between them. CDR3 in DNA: TGTGCCAGCAGCCATGGGGGACCCACAGATACGCAGTATTTT. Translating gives CASSHGGPTDTQYF.

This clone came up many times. CDR3 loop: CAISAPGTSGTETQYF. The CDR3 DNA sequence: TGTGCCATCAGTGCCCCCGGGACTAGCGGGACAGAGACCCAGTACTTC. The rearrangement joins TRBV10-3 to TRBJ2-5; 13 positions match TRBD2. In germline, CDR1 is ENHRY, CDR2 SYGVKD. The CDR3 extends over 16 amino acids. The V segment lost 4 bases and the J segment 4 bases; nucleotides outside the gene matches: 6.

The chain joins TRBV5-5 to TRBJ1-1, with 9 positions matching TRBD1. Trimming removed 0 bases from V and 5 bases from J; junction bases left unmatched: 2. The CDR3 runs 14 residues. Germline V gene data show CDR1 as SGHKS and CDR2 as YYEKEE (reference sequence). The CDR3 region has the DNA TGTGCCAGCAGCTTGGCCGGGACAGGGACTGAAGCTTTCTTT. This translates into CASSLAGTGTEAFF.

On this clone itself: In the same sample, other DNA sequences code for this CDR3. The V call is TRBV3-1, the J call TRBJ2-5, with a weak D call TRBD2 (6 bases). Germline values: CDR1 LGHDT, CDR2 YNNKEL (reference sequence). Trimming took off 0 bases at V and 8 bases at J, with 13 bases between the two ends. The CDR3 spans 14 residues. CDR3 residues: CASSQEGRRGTQYF. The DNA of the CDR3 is TGTGCCAGCAGCCAAGAAGGAAGGAGGGGCACCCAGTACTTC.

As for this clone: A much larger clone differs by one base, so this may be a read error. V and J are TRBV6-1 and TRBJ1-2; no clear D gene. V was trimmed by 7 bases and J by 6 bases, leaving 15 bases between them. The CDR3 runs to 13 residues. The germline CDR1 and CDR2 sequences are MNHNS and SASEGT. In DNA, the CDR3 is TGTGCCAGCATCTCCGGGCAGACCGATGGCTACACCTTC. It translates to CASISGQTDGYTF.

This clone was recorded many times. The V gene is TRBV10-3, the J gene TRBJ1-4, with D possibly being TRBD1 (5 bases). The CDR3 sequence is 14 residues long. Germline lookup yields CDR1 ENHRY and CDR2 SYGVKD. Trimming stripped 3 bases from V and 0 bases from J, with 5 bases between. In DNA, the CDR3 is TGTGCCATCAGTGACAGGGCAACTAATGAAAAACTGTTTTTT. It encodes CAISDRATNEKLFF.

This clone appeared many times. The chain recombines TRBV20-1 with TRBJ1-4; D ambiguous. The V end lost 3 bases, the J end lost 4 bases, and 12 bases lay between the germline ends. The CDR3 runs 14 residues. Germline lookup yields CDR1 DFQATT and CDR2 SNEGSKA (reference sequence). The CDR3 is CSARTLDINEKLFF. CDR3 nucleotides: TGCAGTGCTAGGACCCTAGACATTAATGAAAAACTGTTTTTT.

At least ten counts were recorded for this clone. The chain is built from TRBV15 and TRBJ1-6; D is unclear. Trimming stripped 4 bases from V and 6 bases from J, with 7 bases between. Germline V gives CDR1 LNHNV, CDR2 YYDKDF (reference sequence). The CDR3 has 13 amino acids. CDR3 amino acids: CATSTGSNSPLHF. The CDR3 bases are TGTGCCACCAGCACTGGGAGTAATTCACCCCTCCACTTT.

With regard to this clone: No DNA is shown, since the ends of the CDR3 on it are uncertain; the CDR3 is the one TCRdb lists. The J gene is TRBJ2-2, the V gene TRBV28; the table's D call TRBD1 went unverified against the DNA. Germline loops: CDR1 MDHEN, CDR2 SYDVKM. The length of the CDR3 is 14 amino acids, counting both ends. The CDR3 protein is CATSWGRGAVELFF.

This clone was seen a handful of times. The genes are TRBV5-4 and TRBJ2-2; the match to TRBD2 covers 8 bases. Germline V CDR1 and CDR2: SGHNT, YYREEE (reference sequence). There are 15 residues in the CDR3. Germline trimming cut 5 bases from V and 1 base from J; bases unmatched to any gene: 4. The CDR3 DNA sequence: TGTGCCAGCAGGGCAACTAGCGGGAACACCGGGGAGCTGTTTTTT. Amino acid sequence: CASRATSGNTGELFF. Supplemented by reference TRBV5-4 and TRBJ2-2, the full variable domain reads ETGVTQSPTHLIKTRGQQVTLRCSSQSGHNTVSWYQQALGQGPQFIFQYYREEENGRGNFPPRFSGLQFPNYSSELNVNALELDDSALYLCASRATSGNTGELFFGEGSRLTVL.

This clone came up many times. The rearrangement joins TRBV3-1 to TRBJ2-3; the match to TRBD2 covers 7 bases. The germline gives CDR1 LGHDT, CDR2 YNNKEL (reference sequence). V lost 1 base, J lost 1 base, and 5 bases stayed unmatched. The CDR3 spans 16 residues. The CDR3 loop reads CASSQVALAGTDTQYF. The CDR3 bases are TGTGCCAGCAGCCAAGTGGCGCTAGCGGGCACAGATACGCAGTATTTT.